This T cell receptor (beta chain) was sequenced during a study of T cell changes during pregnancy in multiple sclerosis (dated by TCRdb to between 2018 and 2020). Background on the whole study: Changes in the T cell repertoire over the course of pregnancy were examined in this study in women with multiple sclerosis.

Remarks on this clone: Its antigen remains undetermined. No per-base quality is available; no much larger clone lies one base away.

CDR1 and CDR2, looked up from the germline V gene, are MGHRA and YSYEKL. The CDR3, from cysteine to phenylalanine, totals 18 residues. The only DNA kept is the CDR3, 54 bases in frame from the first base. V is pruned by 4 bases and J by 4 bases, leaving 14 bases of the junction without a gene match. Receptor libraries were prepared by the immunoSEQ multiplex PCR assay. TCRdb re-hosts the immuneACCESS table, in-frame sequences only. Its copies lack some clones; in the studies checked, an unresolved V gene accounts for under half of them, and the cause for the rest is not known. The sample profile shows some 40,000 clones; almost 90% of them were found once. The top ten clonotypes cover approximately 0.5% of the sample.

This clonotype was sampled from a female donor with multiple sclerosis, enrolled in a pregnancy study. The sample here was CD4+ T cells from peripheral blood mononuclear cells, taken in the second trimester of pregnancy. The chain is encoded by TRBV4-1 joined to TRBJ2-2; 8 bases in the middle match TRBD1. The CDR3: CASSRHLPGQVGTGELFF. The DNA sequence is as follows: TGCGCCAGCAGCCGACACCTACCGGGACAGGTTGGCACCGGGGAGCTGTTTTTT.